A selection of T cell receptor beta chains follows, all from one sample in a study of radiotherapy plus CTLA-4 blockade in lung cancer. Sequencing was performed with immunoSEQ multiplex PCR; in TCRdb, only in-frame clones are kept and a portion is missing. The sample lists roughly 60,000 clones, more than 70% occurring once. Here the sequenced sample was peripheral blood, taken from a patient treated with radiotherapy plus ipilimumab. The receptor source for this set is a human donor with non-small cell lung cancer who had a complete response to radiotherapy plus ipilimumab. Both conserved end residues are part of each CDR3. D genes are given only for firm matches. For some rows the clone size is stated as once, few or many, or as a class when expanded; others skip it.

d_call j_call v_call clone_size cdr3_aa cdr3_nt
TRBD2 TRBJ2-1 TRBV2 . CASTFQLAGGNNEQFF TGTGCCAGCACCTTCCAACTAGCGGGGGGGAACAATGAGCAGTTCTTC
TRBD1 TRBJ2-3 TRBV6-6 . CASNLGQGSTDTQYF TGTGCCAGCAATCTGGGACAGGGTAGCACAGATACGCAGTATTTT
. TRBJ1-1 TRBV20-1 few CSAHRVTEAFF TGCAGTGCTCACAGGGTCACTGAAGCTTTCTTT
. TRBJ1-1 TRBV7-2 few CASSSGQTTEAFF TGTGCCAGCAGCTCTGGACAGACCACTGAAGCTTTCTTT
TRBD1 TRBJ1-2 TRBV11-2 few CASSYGQGYGYTF TGTGCCAGCAGCTACGGACAGGGCTATGGCTACACCTTC
. TRBJ2-5 TRBV11-2 few CASSLVGRVETQYF TGTGCCAGCAGCTTAGTGGGGCGCGTAGAGACCCAGTACTTC
. TRBJ2-7 TRBV5-1 . CASSFTGGSYEQYF TGCGCCAGCAGCTTCACTGGCGGCTCCTACGAGCAGTACTTC
. TRBJ1-1 TRBV30 . CARVAGVEAFF TGTGCCCGGGTAGCAGGGGTTGAAGCTTTCTTT
TRBD1 TRBJ1-5 TRBV6-6 . CASSYGQGWSNQPQHF TGTGCCAGCAGTTACGGACAGGGCTGGAGCAATCAGCCCCAGCATTTT
. TRBJ1-2 TRBV4-3 few CASSLHTASFNYGYTF TGCGCCAGCAGCCTCCATACAGCTAGCTTCAACTATGGCTACACCTTC
TRBD1 TRBJ1-3 TRBV11-2 . CASSRGRGSSGNTIYF TGTGCCAGCAGCCGAGGCAGGGGGTCTTCTGGAAACACCATATATTTT
TRBD1 TRBJ2-5 TRBV11-2 . CASSSGQGQTQYF TGTGCCAGCAGCTCCGGACAGGGTCAGACCCAGTACTTC
TRBD2 TRBJ2-7 TRBV6-6 . CASSYSYSGTTYEQYF TGTGCCAGCAGTTACTCGTATAGCGGGACCACCTACGAGCAGTACTTC
TRBD1 TRBJ1-4 TRBV28 few CASSLGTGLQEKLFF TGTGCCAGCAGTTTGGGGACAGGGCTACAGGAAAAACTGTTTTTT
. TRBJ2-5 TRBV6-4 . CASSDSDGGAETQYF TGTGCCAGCAGTGACTCGGATGGGGGCGCCGAGACCCAGTACTTC
. TRBJ2-7 TRBV6-1 few CASRLQGSSYEQYF TGTGCCAGCCGCTTACAGGGAAGCTCCTACGAGCAGTACTTC
TRBD2 TRBJ2-5 TRBV18 . CASSPFASGRQETQYF TGTGCCAGCTCACCATTTGCTAGCGGCAGACAAGAGACCCAGTACTTC
TRBD2 TRBJ2-5 TRBV18 . CASSRTSGQETQYF TGTGCCAGCTCACGGACTAGCGGGCAAGAGACCCAGTACTTC
TRBD2 TRBJ2-7 TRBV19 . CASSKRPVAGLHEQYF TGTGCCAGTAGTAAAAGGCCCGTAGCGGGCCTGCACGAGCAGTACTTC
TRBD2 TRBJ2-7 TRBV4-2 . CASSQVRGGSRSYEQYF TGTGCCAGCAGCCAAGTTCGCGGCGGGAGTCGGTCCTACGAGCAGTACTTC
TRBD2 TRBJ2-3 TRBV4-1 . CASSERLAGSTDTQYF TGCGCCAGCAGCGAAAGACTAGCGGGAAGCACAGATACGCAGTATTTT
TRBD1 TRBJ2-4 TRBV6-5 . CATRGQLDIQYF TGTGCCACCAGGGGGCAGTTGGACATTCAGTACTTC
TRBD1 TRBJ1-2 TRBV5-6 . CASSLRSGTGGGYTF TGTGCCAGCAGCTTGAGATCCGGGACAGGAGGTGGCTACACCTTC
TRBD2 TRBJ2-1 TRBV2 . CASISRPTSGTGEQFF TGTGCCAGCATAAGTAGGCCGACTAGCGGGACAGGGGAGCAGTTCTTC